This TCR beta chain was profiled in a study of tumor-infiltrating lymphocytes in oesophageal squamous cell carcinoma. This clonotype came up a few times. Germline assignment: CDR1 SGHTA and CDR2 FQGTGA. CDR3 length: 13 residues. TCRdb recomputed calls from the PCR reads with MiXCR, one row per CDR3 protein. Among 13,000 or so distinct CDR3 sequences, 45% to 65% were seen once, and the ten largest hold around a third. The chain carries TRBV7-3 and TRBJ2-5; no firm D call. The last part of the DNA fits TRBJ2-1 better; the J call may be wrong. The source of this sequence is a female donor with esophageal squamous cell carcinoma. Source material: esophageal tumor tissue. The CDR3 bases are TGTGCCAGCAGCTTGGCCCCCTGGGAAGAGCAGTTCTTC. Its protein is CASSLAPWEEQFF.